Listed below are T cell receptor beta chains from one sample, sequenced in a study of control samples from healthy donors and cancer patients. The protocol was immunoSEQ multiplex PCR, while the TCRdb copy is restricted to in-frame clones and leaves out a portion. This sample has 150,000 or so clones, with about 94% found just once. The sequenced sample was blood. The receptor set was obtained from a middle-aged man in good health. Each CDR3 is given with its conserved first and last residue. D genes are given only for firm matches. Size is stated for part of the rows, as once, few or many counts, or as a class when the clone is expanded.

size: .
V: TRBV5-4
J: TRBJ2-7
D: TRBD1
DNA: TGTGCCAGCAGCTCTCAGACAGGGGGCTACTCCTACGAGCAGTACTTC
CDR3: CASSSQTGGYSYEQYF

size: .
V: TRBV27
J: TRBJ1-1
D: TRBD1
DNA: TGTGCCAGCAGTCTAACTTCAGGGACAGCGAACACTGAAGCTTTCTTT
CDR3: CASSLTSGTANTEAFF

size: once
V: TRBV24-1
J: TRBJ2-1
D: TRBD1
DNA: TGTGCCACCAGTGATTTTGGGGCAGGGGGCGGGGACAATGAGCAGTTCTTC
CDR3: CATSDFGAGGGDNEQFF

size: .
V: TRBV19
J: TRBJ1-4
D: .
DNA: TGTGCCAGTAGTACCGCCCCCAGGGACCGTCCAACCTTT
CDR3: CASSTAPRDRPTF

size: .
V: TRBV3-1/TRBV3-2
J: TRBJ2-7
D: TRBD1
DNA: TGTGCCAGCAGCCAAAGGACAGGTCCCTACGAGCAGTACTTC
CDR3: CASSQRTGPYEQYF

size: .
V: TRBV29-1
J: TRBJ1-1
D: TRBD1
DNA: TGCAGCGGGAAGGGACAGGGAGGCAGAAACACTGAAGCTTTCTTT
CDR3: CSGKGQGGRNTEAFF

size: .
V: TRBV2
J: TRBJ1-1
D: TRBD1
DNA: TGTGCCAGCAGTGGACAGGGGACTGAAGCTTTCTTT
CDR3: CASSGQGTEAFF

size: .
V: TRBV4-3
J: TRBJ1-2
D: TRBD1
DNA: TGCGCCAGCAGCCGTCGGACAGGTGGCTCTACTACCTATGGCTACACCTTC
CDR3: CASSRRTGGSTTYGYTF

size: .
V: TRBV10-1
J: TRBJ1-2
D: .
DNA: TGCGCCAGCAGTGAGTCGAGAGGCTATGGCTACACCTTC
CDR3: CASSESRGYGYTF

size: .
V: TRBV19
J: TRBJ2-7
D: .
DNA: TGTGCCAGTAGTATAGTAGAAGGGACCCCGGAGCAGTACTTC
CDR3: CASSIVEGTPEQYF

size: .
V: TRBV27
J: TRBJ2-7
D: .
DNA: TGTGCCAGCAGTTTATCGGCCGGGGGCGAGCAGTACTTC
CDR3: CASSLSAGGEQYF

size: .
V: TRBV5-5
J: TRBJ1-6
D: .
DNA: TGTGCCAGCAGCCGGCCTGCCGAGGGGAGCTCCTATAATTCACCCCTCCACTTT
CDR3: CASSRPAEGSSYNSPLHF

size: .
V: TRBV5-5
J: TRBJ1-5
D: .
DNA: TGTGCCAGCAGCTGGGCGACGCGCGAAGGGCCCCAGCATTTT
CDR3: CASSWATREGPQHF

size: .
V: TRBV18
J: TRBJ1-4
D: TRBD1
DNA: TGTGCCAGCTCACCAAGTGCTAGGACAGGGGCTGAAAAACTGTTTTTT
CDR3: CASSPSARTGAEKLFF

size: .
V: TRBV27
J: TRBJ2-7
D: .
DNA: TGTGCCAGCAGTCCCTGGACAGATTCTCCTTCCTACGAGCAGTACTTC
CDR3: CASSPWTDSPSYEQYF

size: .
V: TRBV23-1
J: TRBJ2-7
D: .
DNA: TGCGCCAGCAGACCCCTTATACCGGGGCACGAGCAGTACTTC
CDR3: CASRPLIPGHEQYF

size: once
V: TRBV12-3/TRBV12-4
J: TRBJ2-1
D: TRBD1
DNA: TGTGCCAGCAATCGGGACAGCAATGAGCAGTTCTTC
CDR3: CASNRDSNEQFF

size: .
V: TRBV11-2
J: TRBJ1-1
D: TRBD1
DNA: TGTGCCAGCAGCTTAGCGGGCAGGGGGCGACCTGAAGCTTTCTTT
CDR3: CASSLAGRGRPEAFF

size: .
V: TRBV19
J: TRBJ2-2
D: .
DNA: TGTGCCAGTACGGGGGGCCCCTGGGAGAACACCGGGGAGCTGTTTTTT
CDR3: CASTGGPWENTGELFF

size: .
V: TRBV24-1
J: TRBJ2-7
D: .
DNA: TGTGCCACCAGTGAGGGCCCCTACGAGCAGTACTTC
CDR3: CATSEGPYEQYF

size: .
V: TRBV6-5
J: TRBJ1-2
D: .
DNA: TGTGCCAGCAGTTACTCCTGGGACACCGCGCTAACCTTC
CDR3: CASSYSWDTALTF

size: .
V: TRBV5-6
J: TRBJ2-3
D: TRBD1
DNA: TGTGCCAGCAGCTTGAGGCAGGGGGTCAACACAGATACGCAGTATTTT
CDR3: CASSLRQGVNTDTQYF

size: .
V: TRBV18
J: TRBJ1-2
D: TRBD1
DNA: TGTGCCAGCTCACCGCAGGGGGCTGATTATGGCTACACCTTC
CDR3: CASSPQGADYGYTF

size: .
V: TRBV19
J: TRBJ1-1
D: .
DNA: TGTGCCAGTAGTTCGTCGAGGAACACTGAAGCTTTCTTT
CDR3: CASSSSRNTEAFF

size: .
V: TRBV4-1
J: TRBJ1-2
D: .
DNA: TGCGCCAGCAGCCAAGATACAGATGGCTATGGCTACACCTTC
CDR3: CASSQDTDGYGYTF

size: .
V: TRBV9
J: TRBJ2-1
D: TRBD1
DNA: TGTGCCAGCAGCACTCGAGCCGGGACAGGGGCCTACAATGAGCAGTTCTTC
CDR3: CASSTRAGTGAYNEQFF

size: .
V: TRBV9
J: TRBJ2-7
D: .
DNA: TGTGCCAGCAGCGTTTTGGGGGCGGGGTACGAGCAGTACTTC
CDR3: CASSVLGAGYEQYF

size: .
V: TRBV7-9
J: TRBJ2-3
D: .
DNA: TGTGCCAGCAGCCTTCCCATCGCCGGAGGAGACATCGATACGCAGTATTTT
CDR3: CASSLPIAGGDIDTQYF

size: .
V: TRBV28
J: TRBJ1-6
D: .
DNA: TGTGCCAGCAGCCCGGCAGGTCTAACCAATTCACCCCTCCACTTT
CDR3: CASSPAGLTNSPLHF

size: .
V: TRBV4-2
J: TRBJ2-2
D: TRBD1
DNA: TGTGCCAGCAGCCAAGATTGGGGACAGGGAACGGGCGGGGAGCTGTTTTTT
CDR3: CASSQDWGQGTGGELFF

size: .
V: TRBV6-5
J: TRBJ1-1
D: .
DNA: TGTGCCAGCAGCTACGGCAGGACTGAAGCTTTCTTT
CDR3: CASSYGRTEAFF

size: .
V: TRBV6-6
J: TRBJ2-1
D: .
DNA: TGTGCCAGCAGTTACTTTACCACAGGGGGGGACAATGAGCAGTTCTTC
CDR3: CASSYFTTGGDNEQFF

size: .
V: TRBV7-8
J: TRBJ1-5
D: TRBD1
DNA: TGTGCCAGCAGCCCTCAACAGGGGGCAAGCAATCAGCCCCAGCATTTT
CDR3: CASSPQQGASNQPQHF

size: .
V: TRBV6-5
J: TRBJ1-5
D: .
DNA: TGTGCCAGCAGCACTGGACAGTATAGCAATCAGCCCCAGCATTTT
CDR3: CASSTGQYSNQPQHF

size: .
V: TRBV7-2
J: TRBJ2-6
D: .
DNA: TGTGCCCTTAGGGCCCCTGGGGCCAACGTCCTGACTTTC
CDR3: CALRAPGANVLTF

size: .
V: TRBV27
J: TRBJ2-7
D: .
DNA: TGTGCCAGCAGTTGGCAGGGAACCTACGAGCAGTACTTC
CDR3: CASSWQGTYEQYF

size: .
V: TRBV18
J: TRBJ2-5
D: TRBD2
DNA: TGTGCCAGCTCACCACCCAGCGGGGGGGCAGAGACCCAGTACTTC
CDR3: CASSPPSGGAETQYF

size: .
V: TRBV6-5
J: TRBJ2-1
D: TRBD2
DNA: TGTGCCAGCAGTTTTAACGGGGGGGATGAGCAGTTCTTC
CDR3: CASSFNGGDEQFF

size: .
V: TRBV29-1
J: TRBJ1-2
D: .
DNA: TGCAGCGTCGAACAGGGAACCTATGGCTACACCTTC
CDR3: CSVEQGTYGYTF

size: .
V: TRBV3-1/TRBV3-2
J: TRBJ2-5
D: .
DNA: TGTGCCAGCAGCCAGGCGGCGGAGACCCAGTACTTC
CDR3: CASSQAAETQYF

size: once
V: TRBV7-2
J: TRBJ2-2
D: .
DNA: TGTGCCAGCAGCCTAAAACAGGCTAACACCGGGGAGCTGTTTTTT
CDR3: CASSLKQANTGELFF

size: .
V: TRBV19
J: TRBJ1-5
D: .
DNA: TGTGCCAGTAGTCCACACCGCTTCGATAGCAATCAGCCCCAGCATTTT
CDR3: CASSPHRFDSNQPQHF

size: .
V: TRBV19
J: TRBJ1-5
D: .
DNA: TGTGCCAGTACCCAGGGAGGGGACTTCAATCAGCCCCAGCATTTT
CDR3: CASTQGGDFNQPQHF

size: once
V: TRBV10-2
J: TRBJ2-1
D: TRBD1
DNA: TGCGCCAGTAAACCGGGACAGATTTACAATGAGCAGTTCTTC
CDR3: CASKPGQIYNEQFF

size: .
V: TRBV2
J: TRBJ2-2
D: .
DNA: TGTGCCAGCAGAAAACGGGACCGCGCGAACACCGGGGAGCTGTTTTTT
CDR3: CASRKRDRANTGELFF

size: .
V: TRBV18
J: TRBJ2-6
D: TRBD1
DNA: TGTGCCAGCTCACTCACAGGGGATGGGGCCAACGTCCTGACTTTC
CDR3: CASSLTGDGANVLTF

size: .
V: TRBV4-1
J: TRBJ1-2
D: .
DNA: TGCGCCAGCAGCCAGGCTCGATCTGTTAGCTACACCTTC
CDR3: CASSQARSVSYTF

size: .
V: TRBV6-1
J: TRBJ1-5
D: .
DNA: TGTGCCAGCAGTGACCGTGGTTCGGGACATCAGCCCCAGCATTTT
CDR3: CASSDRGSGHQPQHF

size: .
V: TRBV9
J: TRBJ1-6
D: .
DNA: TGTGCCAGCAGCGCCACGGGAACCCATTCACCCCTCCACTTT
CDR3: CASSATGTHSPLHF

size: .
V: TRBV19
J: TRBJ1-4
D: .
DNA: TGTGCCAGTAGTCCCAGGGGTGCTAATGAAAAACTGTTTTTT
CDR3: CASSPRGANEKLFF

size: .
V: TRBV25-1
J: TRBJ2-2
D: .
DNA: TGTGCCAGCAGGGAGGGCCAGAACACCGGGGAGCTGTTTTTT
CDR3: CASREGQNTGELFF

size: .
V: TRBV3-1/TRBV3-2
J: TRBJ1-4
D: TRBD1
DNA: TGTGCCAGCACGGGGGGGACAGGGGAGGAAAAACTGTTTTTT
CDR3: CASTGGTGEEKLFF

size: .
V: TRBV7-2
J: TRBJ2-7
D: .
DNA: TGTGCCAGCAGCTCAGTAGGAGGATTCTCCTACGAGCAGTACTTC
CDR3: CASSSVGGFSYEQYF

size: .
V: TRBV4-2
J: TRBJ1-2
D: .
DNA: TGTGCCAGCAGCCAAGACCCAGCAACCTATGGCTACACCTTC
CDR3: CASSQDPATYGYTF

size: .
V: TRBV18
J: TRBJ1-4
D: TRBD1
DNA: TGTGCCAGCTCAAGGGACAGCAATGAAAAACTGTTTTTT
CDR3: CASSRDSNEKLFF

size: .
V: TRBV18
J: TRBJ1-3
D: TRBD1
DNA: TGTGCCAGCTCACCAACCGGGACAGGGGGCAACACCATATATTTT
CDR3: CASSPTGTGGNTIYF

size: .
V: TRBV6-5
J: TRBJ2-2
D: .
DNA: TGTGCCAGCAGTTACGCGCGGAAGAACACCGGGGAGCTGTTTTTT
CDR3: CASSYARKNTGELFF

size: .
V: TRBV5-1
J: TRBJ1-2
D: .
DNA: TGCGCCAGCAGCTTGAACTTGGATGGCTACACCTTC
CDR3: CASSLNLDGYTF

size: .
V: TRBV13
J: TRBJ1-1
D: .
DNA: TGTGCCAGCAGCCTGGGGGGGGATTACTATAACACTGAAGCTTTCTTT
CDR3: CASSLGGDYYNTEAFF